This TCR beta chain was retrieved from a study of T cells in Graves' hyperthyroidism and ophthalmopathy. RNA transcripts served as the template for amplifying TCR beta CDR3 regions. Carried out on the TCR CDR3, a first-round RT-PCR used the HTBI primer set. One entry per CDR3 protein, called by TCRdb with MiXCR from the multiplex PCR reads. The sample holds a few hundred thousand distinct CDR3 sequences, 12% to 15% seen once. J was trimmed by 0 bases and V by 1 base; bases with no gene match: 0. There are 15 residues in the CDR3. Germline CDR1 reads SGHTA; CDR2 reads FQGNSA. This clonotype has only a few counts.

The material sequenced was blood. The V gene is TRBV7-2, the J gene TRBJ1-3; TRBD1 agrees at 7 bases. The receptor's source is a woman younger than 30 with Graves' hyperthyroidism. The CDR3 here is CASSLDRGSGNTIYF. In nucleotides, the CDR3 is TGTGCCAGCAGCTTAGACAGGGGCTCTGGAAACACCATATATTTT.